A single sample is the source of the 10 T cell receptor beta chains below, sequenced in a study of T cells in Graves' hyperthyroidism and ophthalmopathy. RNA transcripts gave rise to amplified TCR beta CDR3 regions. The study used the HTBI primer set for a first-round RT-PCR of the TCR CDR3. TCRdb called the multiplex PCR reads again in MiXCR, with one record for every CDR3 protein. Of about 400,000 distinct CDR3 sequences listed, about 15% are singletons. The sequenced sample was blood. These receptors all stem from a woman in her 30s with Graves' hyperthyroidism.

This clonotype came up many times. The chain uses TRBV7-9 and TRBJ2-1; D is perhaps TRBD2 (5 bases). The ends were cut back, 3 bases at V and 8 bases at J, with 14 bases in the middle. The germline gives CDR1 SEHNR, CDR2 FQNEAQ (reference sequence). The CDR3 consists of 14 residues. This CDR3 is CASSFASIWDEQFF. The CDR3 DNA sequence: TGTGCCAGCAGCTTTGCTAGCATCTGGGATGAGCAGTTCTTC.

The chain joins TRBV13 to TRBJ2-3; no definite D call. The CDR3 is made up of 14 amino acids. The germline V gene encodes CDR1 PRHDT and CDR2 FYEKMQ (reference sequence). Trimming removed 5 bases from V and 4 bases from J, with 13 bases in between. CDR3 region: CASSARSSPDTQYF. CDR3 coding DNA: TGTGCCAGCAGCGCTCGGAGTTCCCCAGATACGCAGTATTTT.

This clonotype was recorded at least ten times. The chain links TRBV3-1 to TRBJ2-7; 8 nucleotides match TRBD2. CDR1 LGHDT and CDR2 YNNKEL come from the germline V gene (reference sequence). The CDR3 is made up of 13 amino acids. The V segment lost 7 bases and the J segment 5 bases; nucleotides outside the gene matches: 7. In DNA, the CDR3 is TGTGCCAGCAAATATAGCGGGAACGACGAGCAGTACTTC. This translates into CASKYSGNDEQYF.

This clonotype was counted between two and nine times. The chain couples TRBV15 to TRBJ1-2, with no clear D. Looked up from germline, CDR1 is LNHNV and CDR2 is YYDKDF (reference sequence). The CDR3 length is 14 residues. Trimming stripped 0 bases from V and 3 bases from J, with 8 bases between. CDR3 sequence (DNA): TGTGCCACCAGCAGAGACTCGGGTTACTATGGCTACACCTTC. It encodes CATSRDSGYYGYTF.

This clonotype was detected many times. The V call is TRBV27, the J call TRBJ2-1, with D perhaps TRBD2 (5 bases). The V end was cut by 4 bases, the J end by 5 bases, with 21 bases between. CDR1 and CDR2 (germline): MNHEY, SMNVEV (reference sequence). The CDR3 sequence is 17 residues long. DNA of the CDR3: TGTGCCAGCAGTTCCCGCCTGAGGGCCAACGCGCACAATGAGCAGTTCTTC. Translating gives CASSSRLRANAHNEQFF.

The genes are TRBV5-6 and TRBJ2-2; D could derive from TRBD1 or TRBD2 (5 bases each). Trimming stripped 10 bases from V and 6 bases from J, with 19 bases between. Germline V gives CDR1 SGHDT, CDR2 YYEEEE. The length of the CDR3 is 14 residues. The CDR3 DNA follows: TGTGCCTATTCACCAGGGATTAGCGCCGGGGAGCTGTTTTTT. Amino acids: CAYSPGISAGELFF.

This clonotype has a handful of counts. V usage is TRBV28 and J usage is TRBJ1-2; D is unresolved. This CDR3 is built from 13 residues. Trimming left V 4 bases short and J 3 bases short, with 9 bases between. The germline gives CDR1 MDHEN, CDR2 SYDVKM. CDR3 sequence: CASSSTSYYGYTF. CDR3 nucleotide sequence: TGTGCCAGCAGTTCCACGAGCTACTATGGCTACACCTTC.

The genes are TRBV4-1 and TRBJ2-7; D tentatively reads TRBD1 or TRBD2 (5 bases each). This CDR3 has 16 amino acids. Germline loops: CDR1 MGHRA, CDR2 YSYEKL. Trimming removed 6 bases at V and 3 bases at J, with 21 bases between. The CDR3 spells CASREVVGTRFYEQYF. Here the CDR3 DNA reads TGCGCCAGCAGAGAAGTGGTCGGGACGAGATTCTACGAGCAGTACTTC.

The chain combines TRBV7-7 with TRBJ2-1, with 8 positions matching TRBD1. The CDR3 is 15 amino acids. V shed 5 bases, J shed 9 bases, and the junction held 12 bases outside the gene matches. Germline assignment: CDR1 SSHAT and CDR2 FNYEAQ (reference sequence). For the CDR3, the DNA is TGTGCCAGCAGCCTCTTTGCAGGGGGCGATGGTGAGCAGTTCTTC. Residues: CASSLFAGGDGEQFF.

The chain joins TRBV9 to TRBJ2-7; TRBD2 matches at 9 bases. The CDR3 runs 16 residues. Per germline, CDR1 SGDLS and CDR2 YYNGEE. V lost 0 bases to trimming and J lost 4 bases; unmatched junction nucleotides: 8. CDR3 protein: CASSVGRLAVVYEQYF. As DNA, the CDR3 is TGTGCCAGCAGCGTAGGACGACTAGCGGTCGTATACGAGCAGTACTTC.